One and the same sample provided the 24 T cell receptor beta chains below, sequenced in a study of blood T cell repertoires in COVID-19. TCRdb's copy holds only in-frame clones and misses some; the assay was immunoSEQ multiplex PCR. Of 200,000 to 250,000 clones in the sample, roughly 85% were seen once. Sequenced sample: peripheral blood. The receptor source for this set is a man aged 18 to 30 with active or convalescent COVID-19.

J is TRBJ2-1 and V is TRBV7-2; the D gene is possibly TRBD2 (5 bases). The germline V and J ends were trimmed by 0 bases and 0 bases, with 9 bases remaining between them. Germline V gene sequence: CDR1 SGHTA, CDR2 FQGNSA. The CDR3 loop spans 16 amino acids. CDR3 sequence reads: CASSLASAVSYNEQFF. CDR3 sequence (DNA): TGTGCCAGCAGCTTAGCGTCAGCGGTCTCCTACAATGAGCAGTTCTTC. The full variable domain, its missing parts supplied by reference TRBV7-2 and TRBJ2-1, is GAGVSQSPSNKVTEKGKDVELRCDPISGHTALYWYRQSLGQGLEFLIYFQGNSAPDKSGLPSDRFSAERTGGSVSTLTIQRTQQEDSAVYLCASSLASAVSYNEQFFGPGTRLTVL.

A single count supports this clone. The V gene is TRBV14, the J gene TRBJ2-7, with 7 nucleotides matching TRBD2. Germline CDR1 reads SGHDN; CDR2 reads FVKESK. This CDR3 spans 15 amino acids. V was clipped by 4 bases and J by 3 bases; unmatched bases: 9. In DNA, the CDR3 is TGTGCCAGCAGCCTCGGGGCGGGAGACTTCTACGAGCAGTACTTC. Translation gives CASSLGAGDFYEQYF.

The gene calls are TRBV7-9 and TRBJ2-1; 8 nucleotides agree with TRBD2. The CDR3 contains 14 residues. Trimming cost V 7 bases and J 3 bases; bases outside gene matches: 5. In germline, CDR1 is SEHNR, CDR2 FQNEAQ (reference sequence). The CDR3 sequence: CASTQRELYNEQFF. The CDR3 region has the DNA TGTGCCAGCACCCAGCGGGAGCTCTACAATGAGCAGTTCTTC.

This clone has a single count. The chain couples TRBV6-2 or TRBV6-3 to TRBJ2-1; 10 bases are a match to TRBD2. CDR1 MNHEY and CDR2 SVGEGT come from the germline V gene. Trimming cost V 6 bases and J 8 bases; bases outside gene matches: 7. The CDR3 totals 14 residues. The CDR3 protein is CASSPLAGVDEQFF. For the CDR3, the DNA is TGTGCCAGCAGCCCTCTAGCGGGAGTGGATGAGCAGTTCTTC.

The chain has TRBV4-3 and TRBJ2-1; D possibly corresponds to TRBD2 (5 bases). The length of the CDR3 is 20 residues. Germline-derived CDR1 and CDR2 are LGHNA and YSLEER. Trimming removed 0 bases at V and 4 bases at J, with 25 bases between. The CDR3 region is CASSQEDGPAEIKNYNEQFF. Here the CDR3 DNA reads TGCGCCAGCAGCCAAGAGGACGGTCCAGCGGAGATTAAAAATTACAATGAGCAGTTCTTC.

The chain has TRBV19 and TRBJ2-1, with D possibly being TRBD2 (5 bases). Germline V gene lookup returns CDR1 LNHDA and CDR2 SQIVND (reference sequence). This CDR3 contains 18 residues. V was clipped by 0 bases and J by 4 bases, with 19 bases between them. The CDR3, as DNA: TGTGCCAGTAGTATAGATCTCCCCCGTAGTAGCGCATACAATGAGCAGTTCTTC. Translating gives CASSIDLPRSSAYNEQFF.

The chain recombines TRBV4-3 with TRBJ1-1, with a weak D call TRBD1 (6 bases). This CDR3 comprises 15 residues. Trimming cost V 0 bases and J 7 bases, with 15 bases left between them. Looked up from germline, CDR1 is LGHNA and CDR2 is YSLEER. CDR3 loop: CASSQEVGGIGEAFF. The CDR3 DNA sequence: TGCGCCAGCAGCCAAGAGGTAGGGGGAATTGGTGAAGCTTTCTTT.

A single count supports this clone. The V call is TRBV10-2, the J call TRBJ2-1; TRBD2 aligns across 10 bases. The CDR3 has 14 residues. Germline CDR1 WSHSY, CDR2 SAAADI. The trim removed 6 bases at V and 6 bases at J, leaving 5 bases unmatched. The CDR3 DNA reads as TGCGCCAGCAGGGACGGACTAGCGGTCAATGAGCAGTTCTTC. The encoded protein is CASRDGLAVNEQFF.

The CDR3 DNA reads as TGTGCCAGCAGCTACCACGGGAGCTCCTACGAGCAGTACTTC. Protein sequence: CASSYHGSSYEQYF. The J gene is TRBJ2-7, the V gene TRBV7-2, with TRBD2 as a possible D gene (6 bases). V was shortened by 4 bases and J by 0 bases, with 10 bases between the two germline ends. Germline V gene sequence: CDR1 SGHTA, CDR2 FQGNSA. The CDR3 is made up of 14 amino acids.

The chain employs TRBV13 and TRBJ1-1; D unclear. The CDR3 totals 14 residues. Between the trimmed V and J ends, which lost 2 bases and 6 bases, there was a span of 13 bases. CDR1 and CDR2 from the germline V gene are PRHDT and FYEKMQ (reference sequence). Here the CDR3 reads CASSLFSGIPEAFF. In DNA form, the CDR3 reads TGTGCCAGCAGCTTATTCTCGGGTATTCCTGAAGCTTTCTTT.

The rearrangement links TRBV28 to TRBJ1-5; possibly TRBD1 for D (5 bases). The CDR3 sequence is 15 residues long. Looked up from germline, CDR1 is MDHEN and CDR2 is SYDVKM. The V gene lost 8 bases and the J gene lost 11 bases, with 25 bases spanning the gap. CDR3 residues: CASFEGRVRNSAQHF. CDR3 coding DNA: TGTGCCAGCTTTGAAGGCAGGGTAAGAAACAGTGCCCAGCATTTT.

This clone was picked up a small number of times. This rearrangement joins TRBV11-2 to TRBJ1-3; tentative D call: TRBD1 (5 bases). Germline CDR1 SGHAT, CDR2 FQNNGV. V lost 1 base and J lost 8, with 9 bases in between. CDR3 length equals 13 residues. CDR3 region: CASSLVEGYTIYF. The CDR3, as DNA: TGTGCCAGCAGCTTAGTGGAGGGGTACACCATATATTTT.

The chain carries TRBV23-1 and TRBJ2-1; perhaps TRBD1 as D (8 bases). TRBV23-1 carries the ORF label, with uncertain function. V was cut by 11 bases and J by 8 bases, with 25 bases left in between. The CDR3 spans 15 residues. In DNA, the CDR3 is TGCGCCTCAGGGGGGGACAGGACAGGGTGGGATGAGCAGTTCTTC. Translated: CASGGDRTGWDEQFF.

This clone was counted a single time. The chain combines TRBV30 with TRBJ2-7, with 11 positions matching TRBD2. V trimming: 6 bases; J trimming: 5 bases; junction bases outside the gene matches: 6. CDR1 GTSNPN and CDR2 SVGIG come from the germline V gene (reference sequence). The CDR3 covers 13 residues. Here the CDR3 reads CACIAGGPHEQYF. CDR3 bases: TGTGCCTGTATAGCGGGGGGGCCGCACGAGCAGTACTTC.

The rearrangement uses TRBV3-1 (or the pseudogene TRBV3-2) and TRBJ1-2, with D maybe TRBD1 (5 bases). The CDR3 covers 14 residues. Germline loops: CDR1 LGHDT, CDR2 YNNKEL (reference sequence). V was pared by 2 bases and J by 4 bases, with 11 bases between. As DNA, the CDR3 is TGTGCCAGCAGCCAAACCAGGGACTCCTATGGCTACACCTTC. Translation gives CASSQTRDSYGYTF.

On this clone itself: One end of the junction fails to match germline, which may point to a read error. The chain is built from TRBV6-2 or TRBV6-3 and TRBJ2-7; maybe TRBD2 (6 bases). The V gene's germline CDR1 is MNHEY and CDR2 SVGEGT. The CDR3 totals 15 residues. The CDR3 loop is CASSRPGLKSSEQYF. In nucleotides, the CDR3 is TGTGCCAGCAGCAGACCGGGACTCAAATCCTCCGAGCAGTACTTC.

This clone was observed once. The V and J genes are TRBV10-2 and TRBJ2-3, with 7 bases aligning to TRBD2. Germline loops: CDR1 WSHSY, CDR2 SAAADI. V was clipped by 4 bases and J by 2 bases; unmatched bases: 6. This CDR3 has 15 residues. DNA of the CDR3: TGCGCCAGCAGTGTGTGGCTAGCGGACACAGATACGCAGTATTTT. Translating it yields CASSVWLADTDTQYF.

This chain links TRBV21-1 with TRBJ1-5; the table calls TRBD1, which could not be checked here. TRBV21-1 is a known pseudogene. This CDR3 has 18 residues. DNA of the CDR3: TGTGCCAGCATCCACCGGGACAGGGCCCCTTATAGCAATCAGCCCCAGCATTTT. Translated: CASIHRDRAPYSNQPQHF.

In this sample, this clone turned up once. The chain couples TRBV28 to TRBJ2-3; 8 nucleotides line up with TRBD2. Losses at the gene ends were 10 bases for V and 4 bases for J; bases not matched to a gene: 13. The CDR3 runs 15 residues. Germline loops: CDR1 MDHEN, CDR2 SYDVKM. The CDR3 coding sequence is TGTGCCACAACCACCGGGACTAGGGCCCCAGATACGCAGTATTTT. Amino acids: CATTTGTRAPDTQYF.

The CDR3, as DNA: TGTGCCAGCAGCCAAGACACGGGAGCCTACAATGAGCAGTTCTTC. Its translation is CASSQDTGAYNEQFF. The V call is TRBV3-1 (or the pseudogene TRBV3-2), the J call TRBJ2-1, with TRBD2 as a possible D gene (6 bases). V lost 0 bases and J lost 2, with 8 bases in between. Germline CDR1 is LGHDT and CDR2 is YNNKEL (reference sequence). The CDR3 is made up of 15 amino acids.

This clone occurred once. The same CDR3 also results from other DNA sequences found in this sample. This chain joins TRBV28 and TRBJ1-2; tentatively, D is TRBD1 (5 bases). The V end was cut by 5 bases, the J end by 5 bases, with 6 bases between. The CDR3 is 11 amino acids. Germline-derived CDR1 and CDR2 are MDHEN and SYDVKM. This CDR3 is CASSRGYGYTF. CDR3 in DNA: TGTGCCAGCAGTCGGGGGTATGGCTACACCTTC.

The chain carries TRBV6-6 and TRBJ2-7, with TRBD2 as a possible D gene (6 bases). V shed 4 bases and J shed 2 bases, with 12 bases lying between them. The CDR3 runs 14 residues. CDR1 MNHNY and CDR2 SVGAGI come from the germline V gene (reference sequence). CDR3 loop: CASSFRDSTYEQYF. CDR3 sequence (DNA): TGTGCCAGCAGTTTCCGGGACTCCACCTACGAGCAGTACTTC.

This clone was counted once. The chain couples TRBV6-2 or TRBV6-3 to TRBJ2-1; the match to TRBD1 covers 8 bases. This CDR3 is 16 amino acids long. The V and J ends lost 5 bases and 4 bases, in that order; junction bases with no gene match: 10. Germline assignment: CDR1 MNHEY and CDR2 SVGEGT. The CDR3, as DNA: TGTGCCAGCAGTGGGCTGACAGGGGTGGCTTACAATGAGCAGTTCTTC. The encoded protein is CASSGLTGVAYNEQFF.

This chain connects TRBV19 to TRBJ2-7; 13 bases map to TRBD2. Germline CDR1 LNHDA, CDR2 SQIVND (reference sequence). Losses at the gene ends were 5 bases for V and 7 bases for J; bases not matched to a gene: 5. The CDR3 has 14 residues. This chain's CDR3 is CASSPRTSGSEQYF. The DNA of the CDR3 is TGTGCCAGTAGTCCCAGGACTAGCGGGAGTGAGCAGTACTTC. Variable domain in full (rest from reference TRBV19 and TRBJ2-7): DGGITQSPKYLFRKEGQNVTLSCEQNLNHDAMYWYRQDPGQGLRLIYYSQIVNDFQKGDIAEGYSVSREKKESFPLTVTSAQKNPTAFYLCASSPRTSGSEQYFGPGTRLTVT.